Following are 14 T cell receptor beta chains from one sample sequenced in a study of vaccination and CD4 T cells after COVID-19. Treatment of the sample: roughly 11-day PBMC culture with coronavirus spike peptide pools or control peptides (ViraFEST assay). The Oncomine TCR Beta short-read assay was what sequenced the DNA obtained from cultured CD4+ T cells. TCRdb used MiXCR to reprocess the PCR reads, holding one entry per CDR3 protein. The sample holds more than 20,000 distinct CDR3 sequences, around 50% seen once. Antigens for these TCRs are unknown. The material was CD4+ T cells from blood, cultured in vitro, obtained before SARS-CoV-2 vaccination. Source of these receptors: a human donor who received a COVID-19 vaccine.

The CDR3 DNA sequence: TGTGCCAGCAGCTTCGACACGGGGAGAACTGAAGCTTTCTTT. It translates to CASSFDTGRTEAFF. J is TRBJ1-1 and V is TRBV7-3; D is undetermined. CDR3 length: 14 residues. Trimming stripped 3 bases from V and 5 bases from J, with 13 bases between. Germline V gene data show CDR1 as SGHTA and CDR2 as FQGTGA.

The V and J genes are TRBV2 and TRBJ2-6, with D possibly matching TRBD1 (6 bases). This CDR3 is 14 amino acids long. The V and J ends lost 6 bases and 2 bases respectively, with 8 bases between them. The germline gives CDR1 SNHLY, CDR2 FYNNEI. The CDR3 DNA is TGTGCCAGCAGAGGGGGAGCTGGGGCCAACGTCCTGACTTTC. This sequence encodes CASRGGAGANVLTF.

This chain's CDR3 is CATSESLAGVLSTQYF. CDR3 in DNA: TGTGCCACCAGTGAGTCACTAGCGGGGGTTTTGTCTACGCAGTATTTT. The V call is TRBV24-1, the J call TRBJ2-3; 11 bases are shared with TRBD2. In germline, CDR1 is KGHDR, CDR2 SFDVKD. The length of the CDR3 is 16 residues. Trimming removed 4 bases from V and 8 bases from J; junction bases left unmatched: 10.

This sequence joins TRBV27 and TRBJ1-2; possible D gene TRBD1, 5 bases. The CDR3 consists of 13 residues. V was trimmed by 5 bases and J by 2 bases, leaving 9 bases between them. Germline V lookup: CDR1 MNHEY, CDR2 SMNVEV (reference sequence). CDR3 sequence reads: CASSASGNYGYTF. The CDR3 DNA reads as TGTGCCAGCAGTGCCTCAGGGAACTATGGCTACACCTTC.

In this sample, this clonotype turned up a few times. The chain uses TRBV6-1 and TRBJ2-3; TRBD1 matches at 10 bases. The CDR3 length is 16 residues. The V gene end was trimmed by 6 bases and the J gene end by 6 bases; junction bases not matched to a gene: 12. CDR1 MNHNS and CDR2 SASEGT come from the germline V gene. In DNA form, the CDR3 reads TGTGCCAGCAGACGCGTTCTAGCGGACAGGGGGGATACGCAGTATTTT. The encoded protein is CASRRVLADRGDTQYF.

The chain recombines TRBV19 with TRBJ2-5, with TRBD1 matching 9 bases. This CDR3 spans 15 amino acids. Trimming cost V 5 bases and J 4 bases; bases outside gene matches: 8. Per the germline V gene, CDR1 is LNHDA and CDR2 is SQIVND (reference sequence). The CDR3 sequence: CASSSRQGVGETQYF. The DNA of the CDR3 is TGTGCCAGTAGTTCGAGACAGGGGGTGGGAGAGACCCAGTACTTC.

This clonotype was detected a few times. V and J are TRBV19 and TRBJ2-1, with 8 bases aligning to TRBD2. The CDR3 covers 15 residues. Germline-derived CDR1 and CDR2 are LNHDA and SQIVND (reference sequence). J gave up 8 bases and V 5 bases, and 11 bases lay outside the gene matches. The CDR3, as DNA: TGTGCCAGTAGTCAGTTCGGGGGGGGCGTCGATGAGCAGTTCTTC. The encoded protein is CASSQFGGGVDEQFF.

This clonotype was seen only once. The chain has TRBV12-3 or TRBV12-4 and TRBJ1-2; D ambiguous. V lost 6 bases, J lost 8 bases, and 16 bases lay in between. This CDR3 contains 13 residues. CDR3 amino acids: CASSHRSARGYTF. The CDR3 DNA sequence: TGTGCCAGCAGCCACCGGTCGGCGAGAGGCTACACCTTC.

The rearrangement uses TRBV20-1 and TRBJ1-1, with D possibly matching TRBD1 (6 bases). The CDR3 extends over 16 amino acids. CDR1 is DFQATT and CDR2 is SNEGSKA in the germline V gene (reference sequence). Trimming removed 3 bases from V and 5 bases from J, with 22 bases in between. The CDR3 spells CSARDPGGGGGTEAFF. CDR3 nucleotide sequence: TGCAGTGCTAGGGACCCCGGTGGGGGAGGGGGTACTGAAGCTTTCTTT.

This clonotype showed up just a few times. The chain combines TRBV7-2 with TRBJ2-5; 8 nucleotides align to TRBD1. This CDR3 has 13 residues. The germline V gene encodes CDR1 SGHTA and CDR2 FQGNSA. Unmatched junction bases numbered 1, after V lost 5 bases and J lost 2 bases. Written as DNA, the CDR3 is TGTGCCAGCAGCCGGGACAGGCAAGAGACCCAGTACTTC. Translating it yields CASSRDRQETQYF.

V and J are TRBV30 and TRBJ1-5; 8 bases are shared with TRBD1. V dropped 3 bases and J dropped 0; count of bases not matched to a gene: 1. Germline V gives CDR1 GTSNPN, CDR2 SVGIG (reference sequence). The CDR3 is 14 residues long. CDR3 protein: CAWRDRDSNQPQHF. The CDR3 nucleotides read TGTGCCTGGAGGGACAGGGATAGCAATCAGCCCCAGCATTTT.

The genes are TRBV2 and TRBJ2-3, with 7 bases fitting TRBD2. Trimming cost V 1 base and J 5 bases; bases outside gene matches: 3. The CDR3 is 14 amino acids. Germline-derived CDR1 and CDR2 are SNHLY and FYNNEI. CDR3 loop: CASSEGGGGDTQYF. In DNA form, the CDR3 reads TGTGCCAGCAGTGAAGGTGGGGGGGGAGATACGCAGTATTTT.

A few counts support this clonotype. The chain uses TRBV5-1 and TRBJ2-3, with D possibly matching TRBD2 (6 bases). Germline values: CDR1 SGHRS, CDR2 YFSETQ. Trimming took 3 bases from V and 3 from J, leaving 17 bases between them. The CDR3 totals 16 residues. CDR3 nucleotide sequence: TGCGCCAGCAGCTCCTTCAGGGACGCGGGGACAGATACGCAGTATTTT. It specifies CASSSFRDAGTDTQYF.

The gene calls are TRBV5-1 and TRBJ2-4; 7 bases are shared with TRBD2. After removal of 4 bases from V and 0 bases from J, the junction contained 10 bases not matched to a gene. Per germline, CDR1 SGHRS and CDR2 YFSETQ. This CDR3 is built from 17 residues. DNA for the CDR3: TGCGCCAGCAGCCTGGGAAGCGGGACCCTAGCCAAAAACATTCAGTACTTC. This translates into CASSLGSGTLAKNIQYF.